This paragraph reports one TCR beta chain. The target antigen is unknown. The source of the sample is a study of cytomegalovirus exposure and HLA in healthy donors. About the study: T cells numbering around 200 million yielded around 120 million unique TCR beta sequences in an earlier analysis.

V lost 4 bases, J lost 7 bases, and 21 bases lay in between. The germline V gene has CDR1 SGHNT and CDR2 YYREEE (reference sequence). CDR3 length: 15 amino acids. Use of 60 Vbeta and 13 Jbeta primers characterized the PCR. Clones were sequenced by immunoSEQ multiplex PCR, and TCRdb holds only the in-frame ones, with some missing. This sample has more than 95,000 clones, with roughly 85% found just once. Healthy bone marrow donors made up the cohort. Whole-study findings and limits: Reports credit the classifier with highly specific, highly sensitive diagnosis of cytomegalovirus status.

The TCR originated in a man in his 60s in good health and CMV-seropositive. Sequencing was done on a sample of PBMCs. The chain uses TRBV5-4 and TRBJ2-7; the D gene is possibly TRBD2 (6 bases). CDR3 coding DNA: TGTGCCAGCAGCCCCGGGGGACCAAACCTGGGGGAGCAGTACTTC. Protein product: CASSPGGPNLGEQYF.